What follows is one T cell receptor (beta chain) and its context. The sample belongs to a study of patients and donors after allogeneic stem cell transplantation. TCRdb fed the RT-PCR reads into MiXCR, producing one record per CDR3 protein. The repertoire holds over 200,000 distinct CDR3 sequences, with 38% as singletons. The sequenced sample consisted of blood, either unsorted or a sorted T cell fraction (not recorded which). This TCR was recovered from a human donor who was either an allogeneic HSCT recipient or a stem cell or donor lymphocyte infusion donor (not recorded which). It is not recorded whose cells these are; they may come from a transplant donor.

CDR3 sequence reads: CASSTPPDRGQDEQYF. As DNA, the CDR3 is TGTGCCAGCAGCACCCCGCCGGACAGGGGGCAAGACGAGCAGTACTTC. This chain uses TRBV9 with TRBJ2-7; 11 nucleotides line up with TRBD1. Unmatched junction bases numbered 11, after V lost 4 bases and J lost 5 bases. This CDR3 comprises 16 residues. Germline V CDR1 and CDR2: SGDLS, YYNGEE.